The 21 T cell receptor beta chains below come from one sample, sequenced in a study of CD8+ T cells in alopecia areata. RNA extraction was followed by reverse transcription into cDNA, which acted as the sequencing template. Sequenced by immunoSEQ multiplex PCR; TCRdb stores in-frame clones only, minus some. Seen here are 200,000 to 250,000 clones, 50% to 65% observed once, and the top ten hold around 0.44%. The sample in question was CD4+ T cells sorted from blood, obtained at week 0. The receptors were gathered from a human donor with alopecia areata.

This clone was found a few times. The V call is TRBV25-1, the J call TRBJ2-7; 9 bases agree with TRBD1. The germline CDR1 and CDR2 sequences are MGHDK and SYGVNS. V lost 4 bases to trimming and J lost 3 bases; unmatched junction nucleotides: 13. The CDR3 loop spans 17 amino acids. CDR3: CASSVAGQGAASYEQYF. CDR3 DNA: TGTGCCAGCAGTGTCGCGGGACAGGGTGCGGCAAGCTACGAGCAGTACTTC.

The rearrangement joins TRBV4-1 to TRBJ2-7; tentatively, D is TRBD1 (5 bases). V lost 0 bases and J 0 bases, leaving 12 bases between the germline ends. This CDR3 is built from 16 residues. Per the germline V gene, CDR1 is MGHRA and CDR2 is YSYEKL. The CDR3 region is CASSQDRTGSSYEQYF. CDR3 coding DNA: TGCGCCAGCAGCCAAGATCGAACAGGTTCCTCCTACGAGCAGTACTTC.

This clone has just one count. The chain employs TRBV30 and TRBJ1-4; D is unclear. Germline loops: CDR1 GTSNPN, CDR2 SVGIG (reference sequence). This CDR3 is 15 amino acids long. Trimming took 3 bases from V and 0 from J, leaving 11 bases between them. CDR3 sequence reads: CAWRPGSATNEKLFF. In DNA form, the CDR3 reads TGTGCCTGGAGGCCAGGTTCTGCAACTAATGAAAAACTGTTTTTT.

This clone was seen only a few times. V usage is TRBV29-1 and J usage is TRBJ1-6; D gene ambiguous. V was clipped by 7 bases and J by 5 bases, with 12 bases between them. Germline V gives CDR1 SQVTM, CDR2 ANQGSEA. The CDR3 runs to 13 residues. The CDR3 DNA follows: TGCAGCGCGAGGACGGGTAATAATTCACCCCTCCACTTT. Translated: CSARTGNNSPLHF.

The rearrangement joins TRBV29-1 to TRBJ2-3; 9 bases line up with TRBD1. This CDR3 contains 14 residues. CDR1 is SQVTM and CDR2 is ANQGSEA in the germline V gene. V gave up 2 bases and J gave up 5 bases; unmatched junction bases: 5. The DNA for the CDR3 is TGCAGCGTTGAACCGGGACAGGGAAAAGATACGCAGTATTTT. Translation gives CSVEPGQGKDTQYF.

The chain couples TRBV4-1 to TRBJ2-1; TRBD2 might be the D (5 bases). Trimming took off 1 base at V and 11 bases at J, with 9 bases between the two ends. The CDR3 is 12 residues long. Germline CDR1 is MGHRA and CDR2 is YSYEKL. CDR3 residues: CASSQVGGQQFF. The CDR3 bases are TGCGCCAGCAGCCAAGTCGGCGGGCAGCAGTTCTTC.

The chain couples TRBV11-2 to TRBJ1-6; the D is unclear. Looked up from germline, CDR1 is SGHAT and CDR2 is FQNNGV. The CDR3 length is 12 residues. V lost 7 bases, J lost 9 bases, and 10 bases lay in between. The CDR3 protein is CASTEKGSPLHF. The DNA of the CDR3 is TGTGCCAGCACCGAAAAAGGTTCACCCCTCCACTTT.

This clone was recorded a few times. The chain employs TRBV9 and TRBJ1-2; possibly TRBD1 for D (6 bases). Trimming stripped 4 bases from V and 6 bases from J, with 13 bases between. Germline V gene lookup returns CDR1 SGDLS and CDR2 YYNGEE. The CDR3 has 13 residues. CDR3 DNA: TGTGCCAGCAGCAACACCGGACAGAATGGCTACACCTTC. This encodes CASSNTGQNGYTF.

This clone was recorded once. The chain combines TRBV6-1 with TRBJ1-1; the D gene is possibly TRBD1 (5 bases). Trimming took 6 bases from V and 6 from J, leaving 8 bases between them. This CDR3 is 11 amino acids long. Germline V lookup: CDR1 MNHNS, CDR2 SASEGT. CDR3 in DNA: TGTGCCAGCAGGACAGTAGCTGAAGCTTTCTTT. Protein: CASRTVAEAFF.

The table lists this clone with a few counts. The chain uses TRBV30 and TRBJ1-5; D unresolved. V dropped 2 bases and J dropped 4 bases, with 9 bases sitting between them. Germline-derived CDR1 and CDR2 are GTSNPN and SVGIG (reference sequence). This CDR3 is built from 13 residues. The CDR3 region is CAWSLAENQPQHF. The CDR3 DNA reads as TGTGCCTGGAGTCTCGCCGAGAATCAGCCCCAGCATTTT.

This clone was counted only a few times. The chain has TRBV29-1 and TRBJ2-5, with 9 bases lining up with TRBD2. CDR3 length: 13 residues. Per the germline V gene, CDR1 is SQVTM and CDR2 is ANQGSEA. The CDR3 region has the DNA TGCAGTGTTAGCGGGAGCCAGCAAGAGACCCAGTACTTC. This translates into CSVSGSQQETQYF.

The rearrangement uses TRBV6-6 and TRBJ2-4; D gene unclear. Germline loops: CDR1 MNHNY, CDR2 SVGAGI (reference sequence). V was cut by 2 bases and J by 8 bases, with 19 bases left in between. The CDR3 contains 16 residues. CDR3 protein: CASSYPTITQVDIQYF. CDR3 nucleotides: TGTGCCAGCAGTTACCCCACAATAACCCAGGTGGACATTCAGTACTTC.

The J gene is TRBJ2-1, the V gene TRBV2; 7 positions match TRBD2. The CDR3 loop spans 11 amino acids. With V trimmed by 7 bases and J by 15 bases, 9 bases remained unmatched. CDR1 and CDR2 from the germline V gene are SNHLY and FYNNEI. CDR3 in DNA: TGTGCCAGCACCCCCCCAGCGGGACGGTTCTTC. This sequence encodes CASTPPAGRFF.

The chain employs TRBV11-2 and TRBJ2-5; 9 nucleotides align to TRBD2. V shed 8 bases and J 4 bases; nucleotides not matched to a gene: 11. CDR3 size: 15 residues. The germline gives CDR1 SGHAT, CDR2 FQNNGV. The CDR3 reads CASSLAGGPLETQYF. CDR3 nucleotides: TGTGCCAGCTCCTTGGCGGGAGGGCCCTTAGAGACCCAGTACTTC.

This clone has a handful of counts. The chain carries TRBV7-9 and TRBJ2-3; 7 positions agree with TRBD2. This CDR3 contains 15 residues. Germline V CDR1 and CDR2: SEHNR, FQNEAQ (reference sequence). J lost 4 bases, V lost 3 bases, and 7 bases had no gene match. The CDR3 DNA reads TGTGCCAGCAGCTTTGGCGGGAGAGCGGCAGATACGCAGTATTTT. It translates to CASSFGGRAADTQYF.

The chain couples TRBV5-4 to TRBJ2-5; D gene uncertain. V lost 4 bases and J 4 bases, leaving 14 bases between the germline ends. Germline lookup yields CDR1 SGHNT and CDR2 YYREEE (reference sequence). The length of the CDR3 is 14 residues. The CDR3 DNA sequence: TGTGCCAGCAGCCCGGTGGTCAGTTTAGAGACCCAGTACTTC. Translation: CASSPVVSLETQYF.

The J gene is TRBJ2-6, the V gene TRBV5-1, with D tentatively TRBD1 or TRBD2 (5 bases each). CDR1 and CDR2 from the germline V gene are SGHRS and YFSETQ. V dropped 4 bases and J dropped 0 bases, with 23 bases sitting between them. The CDR3 covers 20 residues. The CDR3 reads CASSVAPGASPNSGANVLTF. CDR3 nucleotide sequence: TGCGCCAGCAGCGTAGCCCCCGGGGCCAGCCCCAACTCTGGGGCCAACGTCCTGACTTTC.

J is TRBJ2-3 and V is TRBV7-2; D is unclear. Germline-derived CDR1 and CDR2 are SGHTA and FQGNSA. CDR3 length: 15 amino acids. V gave up 1 base and J gave up 2 bases, with 10 bases separating them. CDR3 nucleotide sequence: TGTGCCAGCAGCTTAGAAGCGCGGATCACAGATACGCAGTATTTT. As protein: CASSLEARITDTQYF.

The rearrangement joins TRBV30 to TRBJ2-3; D not resolved. This CDR3 has 11 amino acids. The V end was cut by 6 bases, the J end by 6 bases, with 10 bases between. Germline assignment: CDR1 GTSNPN and CDR2 SVGIG (reference sequence). CDR3 sequence (DNA): TGTGCCTGTACCACCTGGGATACGCAGTATTTT. This encodes CACTTWDTQYF. Together with reference TRBV30 and TRBJ2-3, the CDR3 gives the full variable domain: SQTIHQWPATLVQPVGSPLSLECTVEGTSNPNLYWYRQAAGRGLQLLFYSVGIGQISSEVPQNLSASRPQDRQFILSSKKLLLSDSGFYLCACTTWDTQYFGPGTRLTVL.

The V call is TRBV10-3, the J call TRBJ2-7, with 10 bases fitting TRBD1. Trimming took 5 bases from V and 5 from J; bases not matched to a gene: 6. Germline CDR1 reads ENHRY; CDR2 reads SYGVKD. The CDR3 runs 14 residues. The CDR3 nucleotides read TGTGCCATCAGTTCCCGGGACAGGGGAAACGAGCAGTACTTC. Its translation is CAISSRDRGNEQYF.

The V gene is TRBV4-1, the J gene TRBJ2-1; 10 bases align to TRBD2. The V and J ends lost 0 bases and 7 bases, in that order; junction bases with no gene match: 9. This CDR3 is 17 amino acids long. The germline V gene encodes CDR1 MGHRA and CDR2 YSYEKL. CDR3 sequence reads: CASSQEAGAGGGNEQFF. CDR3 coding DNA: TGCGCCAGCAGCCAAGAGGCCGGAGCGGGAGGGGGGAATGAGCAGTTCTTC.